A single sample is the source of the 23 T cell receptor beta chains below, sequenced in a study of shared clonotypes between healthy human individuals. Assay: immunoSEQ multiplex PCR; the TCRdb copy retains only in-frame clones and omits some. Here the sample spans about 1.5 million clones, roughly 98% being singletons. The sample taken for sequencing was naive CD4+ T cells sorted from blood. This sample's subset: CD45RA+ positively selected. The receptors shown here come from a man under 40 in good health.

This chain links TRBV4-3 with TRBJ2-3, with TRBD2 identical over 10 bases. Looked up from germline, CDR1 is LGHNA and CDR2 is YSLEER. The V gene end was trimmed by 1 base and the J gene end by 6 bases; junction bases not matched to a gene: 7. This CDR3 is 16 amino acids long. The CDR3 bases are TGCGCCAGCAGCCAAGTTATCAGCGGGAGGGGGGATACGCAGTATTTT. Residues: CASSQVISGRGDTQYF.

V is TRBV4-1 and J is TRBJ2-3; D gene unclear. The CDR3 consists of 17 residues. Germline V gives CDR1 MGHRA, CDR2 YSYEKL. Trimming left V 1 base short and J 0 bases short, with 14 bases between. CDR3 DNA: TGCGCCAGCAGCCAAGTAGGATTAGTGAGCAGCACAGATACGCAGTATTTT. Residues: CASSQVGLVSSTDTQYF.

The chain couples TRBV28 to TRBJ1-2; D is unresolved. The CDR3 totals 14 residues. Trimming left V 3 bases short and J 4 bases short, with 12 bases between. CDR1 is MDHEN, CDR2 SYDVKM, per germline. The CDR3 DNA reads as TGTGCCAGCAGTTTGCGGCACTTCAGCTATGGCTACACCTTC. As protein: CASSLRHFSYGYTF.

The chain has TRBV5-1 and TRBJ2-7; 10 bases are a match to TRBD1. The CDR3 spans 17 residues. Per germline, CDR1 SGHRS and CDR2 YFSETQ. V lost 4 bases, J lost 0 bases, and 10 bases stayed unmatched. The CDR3 DNA is TGCGCCAGCAGCCCGGGGACAGGGGTTACCAGCTCCTACGAGCAGTACTTC. Protein product: CASSPGTGVTSSYEQYF.

The V call is TRBV15, the J call TRBJ2-7; 11 bases are a match to TRBD2. V dropped 0 bases and J dropped 6; count of bases not matched to a gene: 7. CDR3 length: 16 amino acids. CDR1 is LNHNV, CDR2 YYDKDF, per germline (reference sequence). As DNA, the CDR3 is TGTGCCACCAGCAGAGATGAGGCTAGCGGGAGGTTCGAGCAGTACTTC. This encodes CATSRDEASGRFEQYF.

J is TRBJ2-7 and V is TRBV5-5; D is uncertain. Trimming took off 0 bases at V and 3 bases at J, with 7 bases between the two ends. Germline V CDR1 and CDR2: SGHKS, YYEKEE (reference sequence). The CDR3 covers 13 residues. CDR3 in amino acids: CASSLVFGYEQYF. CDR3 DNA sequence: TGTGCCAGCAGCTTGGTTTTCGGCTACGAGCAGTACTTC.

The genes are TRBV5-6 and TRBJ1-4; D gene ambiguous. This CDR3 spans 15 amino acids. Germline-derived CDR1 and CDR2 are SGHDT and YYEEEE. Between the trimmed V and J ends, which lost 0 bases and 3 bases, there was a span of 9 bases. The CDR3, as DNA: TGTGCCAGCAGCTTGGAGGGCTCGGCTAATGAAAAACTGTTTTTT. This sequence encodes CASSLEGSANEKLFF.

J is TRBJ2-3 and V is TRBV28, with TRBD2 matching 9 bases. This CDR3 has 19 residues. The J segment lost 0 bases and the V segment lost 3 bases, leaving 13 bases of the junction unmatched. Germline V gene data show CDR1 as MDHEN and CDR2 as SYDVKM. CDR3 nucleotide sequence: TGTGCCAGCAGTTTCCCGGCGGGGACTAGCAAAGTAAGCACAGATACGCAGTATTTT. Translated: CASSFPAGTSKVSTDTQYF.

Notes on this clone: The sample carries other DNA sequences with the same CDR3. The J gene is TRBJ2-6, the V gene TRBV18; D unclear. Trimming stripped 1 base from V and 2 bases from J, with 9 bases between. The CDR3 contains 16 residues. Germline V gives CDR1 KGHSH, CDR2 LQKENI. The CDR3, as DNA: TGTGCCAGCTCACCACTCCCATCTCCTGGGGCCAACGTCCTGACTTTC. Amino acid sequence: CASSPLPSPGANVLTF.

The J gene is TRBJ2-1, the V gene TRBV2, with D uncertain. Per germline, CDR1 SNHLY and CDR2 FYNNEI. V was cut by 8 bases and J by 4 bases, with 6 bases left in between. The CDR3 contains 11 residues. The CDR3 coding sequence is TGTGCCAGCGCTACATACAATGAGCAGTTCTTC. It specifies CASATYNEQFF.

This rearrangement joins TRBV6-6 to TRBJ1-1, with D uncertain. The germline V gene has CDR1 MNHNY and CDR2 SVGAGI (reference sequence). Trimming removed 0 bases at V and 7 bases at J, with 15 bases between. The CDR3 totals 15 residues. The CDR3 here is CASSYSGSRHIEAFF. CDR3 sequence (DNA): TGTGCCAGCAGTTACTCTGGCTCGCGGCACATTGAAGCTTTCTTT.

J is TRBJ1-4 and V is TRBV10-3; D remains unclear. The V end lost 2 bases, the J end lost 6 bases, and 4 bases lay between the germline ends. Germline CDR1 reads ENHRY; CDR2 reads SYGVKD. The CDR3 contains 12 residues. The CDR3 protein is CAISEMDEKLFF. As DNA, the CDR3 is TGTGCCATCAGTGAGATGGATGAAAAACTGTTTTTT.

The chain carries TRBV10-2 and TRBJ2-5, with TRBD2 matching 10 bases. Germline CDR1 reads WSHSY; CDR2 reads SAAADI. V lost 6 bases, J lost 7 bases, and 11 bases stayed unmatched. The CDR3 consists of 15 residues. DNA for the CDR3: TGCGCCAGCAGCAGGGAACTTCGACTAGCGGGGACCCAGTACTTC. Its translation is CASSRELRLAGTQYF.

This clone was detected only once. This chain connects TRBV5-1 to TRBJ2-3; either TRBD1 or TRBD2 may fit D (6 bases each). Germline CDR1 and CDR2: SGHRS and YFSETQ. The CDR3 contains 15 residues. Trimming cost V 7 bases and J 0 bases, with 15 bases left between them. In DNA, the CDR3 is TGCGCCAGCGAAGGGGGGACTTTTAGCACAGATACGCAGTATTTT. This gives the protein CASEGGTFSTDTQYF.

This chain uses TRBV11-2 with TRBJ2-5; 7 nucleotides align to TRBD1. V lost 3 bases, J lost 1 base, and 2 bases stayed unmatched. This CDR3 has 14 amino acids. Per the germline V gene, CDR1 is SGHAT and CDR2 is FQNNGV. The CDR3 spells CASSLTGFQETQYF. The CDR3 nucleotides read TGTGCCAGCAGCTTGACAGGGTTCCAAGAGACCCAGTACTTC.

The V call is TRBV10-3, the J call TRBJ2-7; the D gene is possibly TRBD2 (8 bases). V gave up 0 bases and J gave up 2 bases, with 14 bases separating them. The CDR3 extends over 16 amino acids. Germline V lookup: CDR1 ENHRY, CDR2 SYGVKD. The CDR3 here is CAISESDSGTAYEQYF. In DNA form, the CDR3 reads TGTGCCATCAGTGAGTCGGATAGCGGGACAGCCTACGAGCAGTACTTC.

The V gene is TRBV6-5, the J gene TRBJ2-3; D unclear. The length of the CDR3 is 16 residues. The germline V gene encodes CDR1 MNHEY and CDR2 SVGAGI. The V end lost 2 bases, the J end lost 0 bases, and 12 bases lay between the germline ends. The CDR3 is CASSYRVAVSTDTQYF. CDR3 coding DNA: TGTGCCAGCAGTTACAGGGTCGCCGTAAGCACAGATACGCAGTATTTT.

The chain is built from TRBV7-2 and TRBJ1-2, with D unclear. The germline CDR1 and CDR2 sequences are SGHTA and FQGNSA. Trimming left V 1 base short and J 5 bases short, with 17 bases between. The CDR3 totals 16 residues. The CDR3 DNA reads as TGTGCCAGCAGCTTAGGAACGGGTAACGGTCTGTATGGCTACACCTTC. This gives the protein CASSLGTGNGLYGYTF.

CDR3 DNA: TGTGCCAGCAGTCCCCCTACGGCTGAGCAGTTCTTC. Translation: CASSPPTAEQFF. The genes are TRBV28 and TRBJ2-1, with no clear D. CDR3 length: 12 residues. Germline lookup yields CDR1 MDHEN and CDR2 SYDVKM. With 5 bases removed from V and 9 bases from J, the gap between germline ends came to 11 bases. Using reference TRBV28 and TRBJ2-1 for the parts outside the CDR3, the full variable domain is DVKVTQSSRYLVKRTGEKVFLECVQDMDHENMFWYRQDPGLGLRLIYFSYDVKMKEKGDIPEGYSVSREKKERFSLILESASTNQTSMYLCASSPPTAEQFFGPGTRLTVL.

This clone occurred a few times. This chain links TRBV2 with TRBJ1-5, with 9 positions matching TRBD1. Per the germline V gene, CDR1 is SNHLY and CDR2 is FYNNEI. V gave up 5 bases and J gave up 5 bases; unmatched junction bases: 4. The CDR3 contains 14 residues. The CDR3 nucleotides are TGTGCCAGCAGTCAAAGGACAGGGGATCAGCCCCAGCATTTT. Translation gives CASSQRTGDQPQHF.

In this sample, this clone turned up once. The chain links TRBV14 to TRBJ2-4; no definite D call. V dropped 0 bases and J dropped 8 bases, with 2 bases sitting between them. The CDR3 totals 11 residues. CDR1 SGHDN and CDR2 FVKESK come from the germline V gene. The CDR3 bases are TGTGCCAGCAGCCAAGAGGACATTCAGTACTTC. This sequence encodes CASSQEDIQYF.

This clone was observed a single time. The rearrangement joins TRBV5-6 to TRBJ2-2; 8 positions agree with TRBD2. The CDR3 covers 17 residues. Germline V gene sequence: CDR1 SGHDT, CDR2 YYEEEE. With 4 bases clipped from V and 3 bases from J, the junction kept 11 bases outside the gene matches. The DNA of the CDR3 is TGTGCCAGCAGCCCCCTTACTAGCGGTTGGGACACCGGGGAGCTGTTTTTT. This codes for CASSPLTSGWDTGELFF.

The J gene is TRBJ1-4, the V gene TRBV7-6; 9 nucleotides align to TRBD1. V lost 1 base, J lost 8 bases, and 5 bases stayed unmatched. The CDR3 totals 15 residues. The germline V gene encodes CDR1 SGHVS and CDR2 FNYEAQ. In nucleotides, the CDR3 is TGTGCCAGCAGCTTAGGGGGACAGGGAGTCGAAAAACTGTTTTTT. It specifies CASSLGGQGVEKLFF. The full variable domain, its missing parts supplied by reference TRBV7-6 and TRBJ1-4, is GAGVSQSPRYKVTKRGQDVALRCDPISGHVSLYWYRQALGQGPEFLTYFNYEAQQDKSGLPNDRFSAERPEGSISTLTIQRTEQRDSAMYRCASSLGGQGVEKLFFGSGTQLSVL.